The next 6 T cell receptor beta chains were all read from a single sample in a study of blood T cell repertoires in COVID-19. The repertoire was sequenced with immunoSEQ multiplex PCR; TCRdb's copy has only in-frame clones and lacks some. Seen here are under 450,000 clones, about 86% observed once, and the top ten hold just over 7%. The sample comprised peripheral blood. All receptors come from a woman aged 55-69 years with COVID-19, enrolled during active disease.

V gene TRBV9 combines with J gene TRBJ2-3, with TRBD2 matching 10 bases. The V segment lost 0 bases and the J segment 2 bases; nucleotides outside the gene matches: 3. The CDR3 runs to 16 residues. Germline assignment: CDR1 SGDLS and CDR2 YYNGEE. The CDR3 coding sequence is TGTGCCAGCAGCGTAGAAGCGGGGGGGCTCACAGATACGCAGTATTTT. Amino acid sequence: CASSVEAGGLTDTQYF.

The CDR3 coding sequence is TGTGCCAGCAGTTTTGCCGGGACAATCAATCAGCCCCAGCATTTT. It translates to CASSFAGTINQPQHF. The V gene is TRBV27, the J gene TRBJ1-5, with D tentatively TRBD1 (6 bases). The CDR3 totals 15 residues. V shed 3 bases and J shed 3 bases, with 12 bases lying between them. The V gene's germline CDR1 is MNHEY and CDR2 SMNVEV (reference sequence).

This clone was found a few times. The chain has TRBV5-6 and TRBJ2-5; 13 positions match TRBD2. With V trimmed by 1 base and J by 5 bases, 2 bases remained unmatched. This CDR3 has 15 amino acids. Per the germline V gene, CDR1 is SGHDT and CDR2 is YYEEEE. The CDR3 is CASSLTSGGAETQYF. The CDR3 coding sequence is TGTGCCAGCAGCTTGACTAGCGGGGGGGCTGAGACCCAGTACTTC.

This clone was seen just once. This chain uses TRBV19 with TRBJ1-5; no firm D call. The CDR3 is 14 residues long. V was cut by 8 bases and J by 1 base, with 12 bases left in between. The germline V gene encodes CDR1 LNHDA and CDR2 SQIVND (reference sequence). Written as DNA, the CDR3 is TGTGCCAGTCAGACTCCGGGAAGCAATCAGCCCCAGCATTTT. Protein sequence: CASQTPGSNQPQHF. Variable domain in full (rest from reference TRBV19 and TRBJ1-5): DGGITQSPKYLFRKEGQNVTLSCEQNLNHDAMYWYRQDPGQGLRLIYYSQIVNDFQKGDIAEGYSVSREKKESFPLTVTSAQKNPTAFYLCASQTPGSNQPQHFGDGTRLSIL.

The chain couples TRBV14 to TRBJ2-3; 11 nucleotides line up with TRBD2. Trimming removed 2 bases from V and 2 bases from J; junction bases left unmatched: 6. CDR1 is SGHDN, CDR2 FVKESK, per germline. This CDR3 is built from 17 residues. CDR3 protein: CASSQTSGGGNTDTQYF. In nucleotides, the CDR3 is TGTGCCAGCAGCCAAACTAGCGGGGGAGGAAACACAGATACGCAGTATTTT.

This sequence joins TRBV27 and TRBJ1-5, with 7 bases that match TRBD1. This CDR3 contains 16 residues. Germline V gene sequence: CDR1 MNHEY, CDR2 SMNVEV (reference sequence). V was pared by 5 bases and J by 0 bases, with 7 bases of the junction left unmatched. In DNA form, the CDR3 reads TGTGCCAGCAGTGTGACAGGGTTTGGTAGCAATCAGCCCCAGCATTTT. It encodes CASSVTGFGSNQPQHF.